This TCR beta chain is drawn from a study of a mutant IDH1 vaccine in newly diagnosed glioma. Background on the study: Radiotherapy alone preceded vaccination by 4-6 weeks; alternatively, vaccination started with temozolomide cycles. Beforehand, treatment had been radiotherapy, temozolomide, or both; the majority received both.

Clones were read by immunoSEQ multiplex PCR, and TCRdb kept only the in-frame ones, dropping some. The data contain roughly 56,000 clones, over 70% of them singletons. Findings of the study overall: Among all patients, vaccine-induced immune responses occurred in 93.3%. There seemed to be no relation between pseudoprogression and changes in top peripheral T cell clonotypes.

Time point indicated: week 47, end of study. It was 300 ug of mutant IDH1 20-mer peptide that made up each vaccine dose, given with topical imiquimod. This clone was seen a single time. Its specificity is unknown. The V and J ends lost 5 bases and 7 bases respectively, with 11 bases between them. This CDR3 contains 13 residues. CDR1 is SGHTA, CDR2 FQGNSA, per germline. The chain employs TRBV7-2 and TRBJ2-2; D perhaps matches TRBD1 (5 bases). This material consisted of PBMCs, taken from a glioma patient whose treatment included an IDH1 peptide vaccine. The clonotype originates from a man over 45 with glioma. The DNA for the CDR3 is TGTGCCAGCAGCCGACAGAGAAGCGGGGAGCTGTTTTTT. Its translation: CASSRQRSGELFF.